This TCR beta chain is from a study of graft-versus-host responses after intestinal transplantation. Only in-frame clones appear in the TCRdb table, and some are missing; sequencing was by immunoSEQ multiplex PCR. The sample records about 21,000 clones, 50% to 65% being singletons. The V end lost 1 base, the J end lost 5 bases, and 17 bases lay between the germline ends. The CDR3 loop spans 15 amino acids. CDR1 SQVTM and CDR2 ANQGSEA come from the germline V gene. The authors plated about 200,000 CFSE-labeled responder cells with about 200,000 irradiated, violet-dye-labeled stimulator cells. Study-level points and caveats: In patients with graft-donor T cell macrochimerism, allograft graft-versus-host to host-versus-graft clonal ratios were high. Recipient marrow showed GvH clones, some seen first in ileum or blood.

This sample comprised alloreactive CD4+ T cells from a mixed lymphocyte reaction culture, obtained before intestinal transplant. The subset is: CFSE-low proliferating T cells sorted from roughly 6-day pre-transplant mixed lymphocyte reaction (GvH or HvG direction). The sequence was obtained from a human patient who received an intestinal transplant. The rearrangement uses TRBV29-1 and TRBJ1-1; no reliable D call. The CDR3 here is CSVEAAFGSGTEAFF. CDR3 bases: TGCAGCGTTGAAGCCGCATTTGGGAGTGGGACTGAAGCTTTCTTT.